Each of the 21 T cell receptor beta chains below was sequenced from the same sample in a study of blood T cells in healthy people across ages. The authors ran a second PCR of roughly 6 to 12 cycles using a sample-barcoded 5' primer and a J-beta primer mix. A single record per CDR3 protein comes from TCRdb applying MiXCR to the 5' RACE reads. The sample includes over a million distinct CDR3 sequences, around 27% seen only once; the top ten take about 0.8%. This sample was shared with a second study, whose subject was T cells of mothers and their children.

Sample: blood. These receptors came from a girl between 2 and 10 years old in good health.

This chain links TRBV10-3 with TRBJ2-3; TRBD2 matches at 9 bases. Germline V CDR1 and CDR2: ENHRY, SYGVKD. Trimming removed 4 bases from V and 1 base from J; junction bases left unmatched: 3. The CDR3 runs to 15 residues. The CDR3 is CAISGSSGGTDTQYF. The CDR3 DNA sequence: TGTGCCATCAGTGGCTCTAGCGGGGGCACAGATACGCAGTATTTT.

The chain has TRBV4-3 and TRBJ2-5, with TRBD1 matching 8 bases. Germline CDR1 LGHNA, CDR2 YSLEER. The CDR3 spans 15 residues. Trimming at V came to 2 bases and at J to 5 bases, leaving 7 bases not matched to a gene. In DNA form, the CDR3 reads TGCGCCAGCAGCCAAACGATGGACAGGGTGGAGACCCAGTACTTC. It encodes CASSQTMDRVETQYF.

The chain links TRBV11-3 to TRBJ1-1; 8 bases map to TRBD1. J gave up 3 bases and V 0 bases, and 12 bases lay outside the gene matches. CDR3 size: 18 residues. The V gene's germline CDR1 is SGHNT and CDR2 YENEEA. This chain's CDR3 is CASSLDSSRGQGDTEAFF. CDR3 nucleotide sequence: TGTGCCAGCAGCTTAGACAGCTCCAGGGGGCAGGGGGACACTGAAGCTTTCTTT.

This clonotype was counted only a few times. V gene TRBV28 combines with J gene TRBJ2-5, with 10 nucleotides matching TRBD2. TRBJ2-7 matches the DNA end more closely, so the J call is doubtful. Germline V gene lookup returns CDR1 MDHEN and CDR2 SYDVKM. This CDR3 contains 16 residues. CDR3 sequence reads: CASSLSKAGGGYEQYF. The CDR3 DNA follows: TGTGCCAGCAGTTTAAGTAAAGCGGGAGGGGGTTACGAGCAGTACTTC.

V gene TRBV6-1 combines with J gene TRBJ2-2, with 10 bases that match TRBD2. J gave up 1 base and V 2 bases, and 4 bases lay outside the gene matches. Looked up from germline, CDR1 is MNHNS and CDR2 is SASEGT. This CDR3 is 17 amino acids long. The chain's CDR3 is CASSEPRLAGNTGELFF. The CDR3 region has the DNA TGTGCCAGCAGTGAACCTAGACTAGCGGGGAACACCGGGGAGCTGTTTTTT.

The chain recombines TRBV4-1 with TRBJ2-5; D is possibly TRBD2 (5 bases). With 4 bases removed from V and 3 bases from J, the gap between germline ends came to 21 bases. Per the germline V gene, CDR1 is MGHRA and CDR2 is YSYEKL. CDR3 size: 17 residues. CDR3 region: CASSPTTPLVREETQYF. For the CDR3, the DNA is TGCGCCAGCAGCCCAACCACCCCTCTAGTGAGGGAAGAGACCCAGTACTTC.

The chain links TRBV28 to TRBJ2-3; no definite D call. CDR1 and CDR2 from the germline V gene are MDHEN and SYDVKM. Deletions cut 2 bases from V and 0 bases from J, with 9 bases between. This CDR3 has 15 amino acids. The CDR3 is CASSLGSISTDTQYF. CDR3 sequence (DNA): TGTGCCAGCAGTTTAGGTTCCATTAGCACAGATACGCAGTATTTT.

The V call is TRBV7-3, the J call TRBJ2-3, with D perhaps being TRBD1 or TRBD2 (6 bases each). CDR3 length: 13 amino acids. Germline V CDR1 and CDR2: SGHTA, FQGTGA. The ends were cut back, 11 bases at V and 5 bases at J, with 17 bases in the middle. The CDR3 nucleotides read TGTGCCGCAAGTGGGGGGCCGGGAGATACGCAGTATTTT. It specifies CAASGGPGDTQYF.

Comment on this clonotype: The junction and the germline gene differ at one end; a read error may be behind it. The CDR3 loop reads CSVGVGRSEAFF. CDR3 DNA: TGCAGCGTTGGCGTCGGGAGGTCTGAGGCTTTCTTT. This chain links TRBV29-1 with TRBJ1-1; no definite D call. Germline V gene sequence: CDR1 SQVTM, CDR2 ANQGSEA. This CDR3 comprises 12 residues.

The chain recombines TRBV7-3 with TRBJ1-1; tentatively, D is TRBD1 (6 bases). The CDR3 has 13 amino acids. Germline V gene data show CDR1 as SGHTA and CDR2 as FQGTGA. Trimming cost V 5 bases and J 4 bases, with 11 bases left between them. The CDR3 reads CASSQLQGTEAFF. The DNA for the CDR3 is TGTGCCAGCAGCCAGTTACAGGGCACTGAAGCTTTCTTT.

V gene TRBV2 combines with J gene TRBJ2-5; TRBD1 matches 8 bases. V trimming: 3 bases; J trimming: 7 bases; junction bases outside the gene matches: 10. The germline CDR1 and CDR2 sequences are SNHLY and FYNNEI. The CDR3 spans 15 residues. DNA for the CDR3: TGTGCCAGCAGTGACAGGGGGCGCAATATAGGGACCCAGTACTTC. Amino acid sequence: CASSDRGRNIGTQYF.

This clonotype was observed a handful of times. The V and J genes are TRBV3-1 and TRBJ2-4, with TRBD2 identical over 13 bases. CDR3 length equals 17 residues. The trim removed 4 bases at V and 0 bases at J, leaving 3 bases unmatched. The germline V gene encodes CDR1 LGHDT and CDR2 YNNKEL (reference sequence). The CDR3 is CASSRTSGGLAKNIQYF. CDR3 sequence (DNA): TGTGCCAGCAGCCGGACTAGCGGGGGTCTAGCCAAAAACATTCAGTACTTC.

This clonotype occurred a few times. The chain is built from TRBV6-5 and TRBJ2-4, with 9 bases aligning to TRBD2. In germline, CDR1 is MNHEY, CDR2 SVGAGI. Germline trimming cut 5 bases from V and 4 bases from J; bases unmatched to any gene: 9. This CDR3 is built from 16 residues. The CDR3 nucleotides are TGTGCCAGCAGTACTCGGACTAGCGTTGGAAAAAACATTCAGTACTTC. As protein: CASSTRTSVGKNIQYF.

This sequence joins TRBV27 and TRBJ2-3; D unclear. From germline, CDR1 is MNHEY and CDR2 SMNVEV (reference sequence). V shed 4 bases and J shed 4 bases, with 9 bases lying between them. The CDR3 length is 13 residues. The DNA for the CDR3 is TGTGCCAGCAGTTCCTACAGCGCAGATACGCAGTATTTT. Translation gives CASSSYSADTQYF.

This clonotype was found many times. The V call is TRBV4-3, the J call TRBJ2-5; 8 nucleotides align to TRBD2. CDR1 LGHNA and CDR2 YSLEER come from the germline V gene. This CDR3 comprises 15 residues. Trimming removed 0 bases from V and 1 base from J; junction bases left unmatched: 1. CDR3 DNA: TGCGCCAGCAGCCAAGATCGGGGGGGCCAAGAGACCCAGTACTTC. It is translated as CASSQDRGGQETQYF.

This clonotype was found a few times. The chain employs TRBV10-3 and TRBJ1-2, with TRBD1 identical over 10 bases. After removal of 0 bases from V and 6 bases from J, the junction contained 4 bases not matched to a gene. The CDR3 is 15 residues long. Germline lookup yields CDR1 ENHRY and CDR2 SYGVKD. CDR3 loop: CAISESMTGGDGYTF. The CDR3 DNA follows: TGTGCCATCAGTGAGTCGATGACAGGGGGCGATGGCTACACCTTC.

This clonotype was seen a handful of times. The V and J genes are TRBV7-2 and TRBJ2-7; TRBD2 agrees at 10 bases. The CDR3 totals 15 residues. V was clipped by 3 bases and J by 1 base; unmatched bases: 3. Germline V gene data show CDR1 as SGHTA and CDR2 as FQGNSA. The CDR3, as DNA: TGTGCCAGCAGCTTCGGACTAGCGGAGTCCTACGAGCAGTACTTC. Protein sequence: CASSFGLAESYEQYF. The whole variable domain, filled in from reference TRBV7-2 and TRBJ2-7, reads GAGVSQSPSNKVTEKGKDVELRCDPISGHTALYWYRQSLGQGLEFLIYFQGNSAPDKSGLPSDRFSAERTGGSVSTLTIQRTQQEDSAVYLCASSFGLAESYEQYFGPGTRLTVT.

This clonotype was observed a handful of times. This chain links TRBV11-2 with TRBJ2-2; D is perhaps TRBD1 or TRBD2 (5 bases each). The V and J ends lost 8 bases and 3 bases respectively, with 16 bases between them. The germline V gene encodes CDR1 SGHAT and CDR2 FQNNGV. The CDR3 covers 15 residues. Written as DNA, the CDR3 is TGTGCCAGCTCCCGCGAGGGGCAGGACACCGGGGAGCTGTTTTTT. It specifies CASSREGQDTGELFF.

This clonotype showed up just a few times. The V call is TRBV27, the J call TRBJ1-4; TRBD1 matches 7 bases. This CDR3 spans 13 amino acids. Germline V gene lookup returns CDR1 MNHEY and CDR2 SMNVEV (reference sequence). V lost 6 bases and J lost 5; bases outside the gene matches: 3. The CDR3 loop reads CASSPTGNEKLFF. CDR3 coding DNA: TGTGCCAGCAGCCCGACAGGGAATGAAAAACTGTTTTTT.

This clonotype is a singleton in its sample. The chain uses TRBV4-1 and TRBJ1-2; D not resolved. The CDR3 loop spans 17 amino acids. The germline gives CDR1 MGHRA, CDR2 YSYEKL. With 0 bases removed from V and 5 bases from J, the gap between germline ends came to 19 bases. The chain's CDR3 is CASSQDFAERGVYGYTF. CDR3 in DNA: TGCGCCAGCAGCCAAGATTTTGCCGAGAGAGGAGTATATGGCTACACCTTC.

V gene TRBV9 combines with J gene TRBJ1-2; TRBD1 agrees at 12 bases. Germline V CDR1 and CDR2: SGDLS, YYNGEE. V dropped 3 bases and J dropped 7; count of bases not matched to a gene: 4. The CDR3 consists of 14 residues. CDR3 nucleotide sequence: TGTGCCAGCAGCGCACCGGGACAGGGGGCTGGCTACACCTTC. Amino acids: CASSAPGQGAGYTF.